The TCR beta chain described here comes from a study of breast tumors, draining lymph nodes, adjacent tissues. General study results and limits: The lymph node origin of tumor T cells was framed as consistent with a hypothesis, not demonstrated. Compared with basal-like, luminal-like tumors shared significantly more repertoire with nontumor tissue. Tumors had less TCR diversity than lymph nodes, more than nontumor tissue.

In this sample, this clonotype turned up many times. Its matching antigen is unknown. Axillary draining lymph nodes of breast cancer patients supplied the node samples. MiXCR, applied by TCRdb to the multiplex PCR reads, yields one record per CDR3 protein. This table holds 100,000 or so distinct CDR3 sequences, about 20% found once. Per the germline V gene, CDR1 is MNHEY and CDR2 is SVGAGI. Between the trimmed V and J ends, which lost 6 bases and 7 bases, there was a span of 19 bases. This CDR3 region has 16 residues. V and J are TRBV6-5 and TRBJ1-6, with D possibly TRBD1 on 6 matching bases. The TCR comes from a female donor with breast cancer. Some clones in this sample may be carry-over from other donors' samples. Source material: axillary lymph node tissue. The CDR3 sequence is CASSPPRTVRNSPLHF. The CDR3 region has the DNA TGTGCCAGCAGCCCCCCTAGGACAGTTCGAAATTCACCCCTCCACTTT.